This TCR beta chain appears in the sequencing data of a study of OX40 agonist ivuxolimab in advanced cancers. Study-level information: Patients got intravenous ivuxolimab at 0.01 to 10 mg/kg every 2 weeks.

In germline, CDR1 is SGDLS, CDR2 YYNGEE. Germline trimming cut 4 bases from V and 7 bases from J; bases unmatched to any gene: 6. This CDR3 has 14 residues. TCRdb's table, derived via immunoSEQ multiplex PCR, lists solely in-frame clones and lacks some. The table lists about 46,000 clones, 91% of them singletons. J is TRBJ2-2 and V is TRBV9; 8 nucleotides align to TRBD1. The material sequenced was CD4+ or CD8+ T cells sorted from blood, taken in a trial of the OX40 agonist ivuxolimab. The source is an adult with an advanced solid tumor such as melanoma, head and neck, liver or kidney cancer. This chain's CDR3 is CASSPQGANGELFF. CDR3 DNA sequence: TGTGCCAGCAGCCCTCAGGGGGCAAACGGGGAGCTGTTTTTT.